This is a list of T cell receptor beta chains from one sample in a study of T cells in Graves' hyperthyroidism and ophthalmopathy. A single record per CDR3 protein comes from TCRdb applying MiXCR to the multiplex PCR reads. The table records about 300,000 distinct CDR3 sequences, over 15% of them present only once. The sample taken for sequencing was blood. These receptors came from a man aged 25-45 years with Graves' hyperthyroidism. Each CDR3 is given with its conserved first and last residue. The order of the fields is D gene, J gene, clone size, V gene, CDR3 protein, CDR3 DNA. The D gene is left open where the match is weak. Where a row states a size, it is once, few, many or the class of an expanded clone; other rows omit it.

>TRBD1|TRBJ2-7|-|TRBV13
CASSLRGWDRTYEQYF
TGTGCCAGCAGCCTGCGTGGGTGGGACAGAACCTACGAGCAGTACTTC
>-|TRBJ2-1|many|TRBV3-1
CASSQSEDIYNEQFF
TGTGCCAGCAGCCAGTCCGAGGATATATACAATGAGCAGTTCTTC
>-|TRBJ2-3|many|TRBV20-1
CSVLGRESSTDTQYF
TGCAGTGTGTTAGGCCGGGAGTCTAGCACAGATACGCAGTATTTT
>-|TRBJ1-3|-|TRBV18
CASSPLATGSGNTIYF
TGTGCCAGCTCACCACTGGCCACAGGGTCTGGAAACACCATATATTTT
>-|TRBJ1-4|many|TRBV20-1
CSARKGGEKLFF
TGCAGTGCTAGAAAGGGAGGCGAAAAACTGTTTTTT
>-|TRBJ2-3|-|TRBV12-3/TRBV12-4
CASSFGGLDTQYF
TGTGCCAGCAGTTTCGGGGGGCTGGATACGCAGTATTTT
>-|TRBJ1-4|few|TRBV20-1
CSAPGVPGGEKLFF
TGCAGTGCCCCCGGGGTCCCGGGCGGTGAAAAACTGTTTTTT
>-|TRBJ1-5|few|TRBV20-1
CSASDRRGGLSQHF
TGCAGTGCTAGTGATCGCCGGGGGGGGTTGTCCCAGCATTTT
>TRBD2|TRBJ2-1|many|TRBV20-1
CSARVNSGSFEQFF
TGCAGTGCTAGAGTGAATAGCGGGAGTTTTGAGCAGTTCTTC
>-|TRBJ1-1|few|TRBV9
CASSVAGGVVNTEAFF
TGTGCCAGCAGCGTAGCTGGGGGCGTGGTGAACACTGAAGCTTTCTTT
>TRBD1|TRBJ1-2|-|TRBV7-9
CASSRNPWDRGRSGYTF
TGTGCCAGCAGCAGAAACCCCTGGGACAGGGGTCGTAGTGGCTACACCTTC
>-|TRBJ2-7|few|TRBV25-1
CTSSERGFSYEQYF
TGTACCAGCAGTGAGAGGGGGTTCTCCTACGAGCAGTACTTC
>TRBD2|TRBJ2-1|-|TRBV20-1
CSARGLAGKNEQFF
TGCAGTGCTCGCGGACTAGCGGGAAAGAATGAGCAGTTCTTC
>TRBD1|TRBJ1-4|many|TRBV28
CASSFGGQANEKLFF
TGTGCCAGCAGTTTCGGGGGACAGGCTAATGAAAAACTGTTTTTT
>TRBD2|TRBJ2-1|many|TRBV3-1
CASSPGTSGRDEQFF
TGTGCCAGCAGCCCCGGGACTAGCGGGAGGGATGAGCAGTTCTTC